Included here is one T cell receptor (beta chain) sequence, with context. The protocol was immunoSEQ multiplex PCR, while the TCRdb copy is restricted to in-frame clones and leaves out a portion. The sample records about 75,000 clones, 85% to 90% being singletons. The CDR3 runs to 17 residues. V was cut by 3 bases and J by 3 bases, with 18 bases left in between. The germline V gene encodes CDR1 SEHNR and CDR2 FQNEAQ (reference sequence). This sample was taken from a study of blood T cell repertoires in COVID-19. Sequenced: peripheral blood. The TCR comes from a human donor in a cohort sampled during active COVID-19. The J gene is TRBJ2-1, the V gene TRBV7-9; D is perhaps TRBD2 (6 bases). The CDR3 DNA reads as TGTGCCAGCAGCTTCTCTCGGGTAGCGGTAAACTACAATGAGCAGTTCTTC. It codes for CASSFSRVAVNYNEQFF.